A single sample is the source of the 18 T cell receptor beta chains below, sequenced in a study of graft-versus-host responses after intestinal transplantation. These TCRs' antigens remain unknown. TCRdb's copy holds only in-frame clones and misses some; the assay was immunoSEQ multiplex PCR. The profile covers under 90,000 clones, with approximately 90% appearing a single time and approximately 0.32% taken by the ten largest. The sequencing used unstimulated CD4+ T cells sorted from spleen or lymph node cells, collected before transplant. The source is a human donor who was the organ donor for an intestinal transplant.

The chain joins TRBV30 to TRBJ2-7, with D perhaps TRBD1 (6 bases). CDR1 is GTSNPN, CDR2 SVGIG, per germline (reference sequence). CDR3 length equals 12 residues. The V end was cut by 4 bases, the J end by 7 bases, with 14 bases between. The CDR3 DNA reads TGTGCCTGGACCGAAGGGGGTCGAGAGCAGTACTTC. This encodes CAWTEGGREQYF.

The genes are TRBV19 and TRBJ1-2; possibly TRBD1 for D (6 bases). CDR1 is LNHDA and CDR2 is SQIVND in the germline V gene (reference sequence). The CDR3 length is 15 residues. V lost 5 bases and J lost 3, with 16 bases in between. The chain's CDR3 is CASSPTTGLDYGYTF. In DNA, the CDR3 is TGTGCCAGTAGTCCGACAACAGGGTTGGACTATGGCTACACCTTC.

This sequence joins TRBV10-3 and TRBJ1-6, with D possibly TRBD1 on 5 matching bases. The CDR3 loop spans 12 amino acids. Trimming took 9 bases from V and 7 from J, leaving 10 bases between them. Germline CDR1 and CDR2: ENHRY and SYGVKD. CDR3 sequence: CAIQEGNSPLHF. CDR3 in DNA: TGTGCCATACAGGAGGGGAATTCACCCCTCCACTTT.

Comment on this clone: Sequence at one end of the junction differs from germline and may be a read error. V gene TRBV29-1 combines with J gene TRBJ2-5, with D perhaps TRBD2 (5 bases). The V gene's germline CDR1 is SQVTM and CDR2 ANQGSEA. The CDR3 runs to 10 residues. CDR3 loop: CSVEDITRDF. CDR3 DNA: TGCAGCGTTGAAGACATTACTAGAGACTTC.

V usage is TRBV9 and J usage is TRBJ2-3; a possible D gene is TRBD1 (5 bases). The V gene's germline CDR1 is SGDLS and CDR2 YYNGEE. The length of the CDR3 is 15 residues. V was clipped by 2 bases and J by 4 bases, with 14 bases between them. CDR3 in DNA: TGTGCCAGCAGCGTTTCTGTGGGGCTCCCAGATACGCAGTATTTT. Translating it yields CASSVSVGLPDTQYF.

The chain uses TRBV15 and TRBJ1-5, with 7 bases aligning to TRBD1. This CDR3 is 14 amino acids long. V gave up 1 base and J gave up 5 bases; unmatched junction bases: 2. In germline, CDR1 is LNHNV, CDR2 YYDKDF (reference sequence). CDR3 region: CATSRGQGDQPQHF. CDR3 bases: TGTGCCACCAGCAGAGGCCAGGGGGATCAGCCCCAGCATTTT.

The chain is built from TRBV28 and TRBJ2-7, with 9 bases fitting TRBD2. The length of the CDR3 is 12 residues. Germline trimming cut 4 bases from V and 12 bases from J; bases unmatched to any gene: 7. Germline V lookup: CDR1 MDHEN, CDR2 SYDVKM. Written as DNA, the CDR3 is TGTGCCAGCAGTTCCGGGACTAGCTCCGGGTACTTC. Protein sequence: CASSSGTSSGYF.

V usage is TRBV7-9 and J usage is TRBJ2-7; the D gene is possibly TRBD1 (5 bases). V lost 4 bases and J 6 bases, leaving 16 bases between the germline ends. Germline V gene lookup returns CDR1 SEHNR and CDR2 FQNEAQ (reference sequence). This CDR3 region has 14 residues. In DNA form, the CDR3 reads TGTGCCAGCAGCTGGGGCAGGGTGGGCCTCGAGCAGTACTTC. This sequence encodes CASSWGRVGLEQYF.

The chain joins TRBV5-8 to TRBJ1-1; the match to TRBD1 covers 9 bases. Germline trimming cut 1 base from V and 1 base from J; bases unmatched to any gene: 11. Per germline, CDR1 SGHTS and CDR2 YDEGEE. The CDR3 consists of 18 residues. As DNA, the CDR3 is TGTGCCAGCAGCTTGTTGTTAACAGGGGGCCTTAGGAACACTGAAGCTTTCTTT. Residues: CASSLLLTGGLRNTEAFF.

The rearrangement joins TRBV7-2 to TRBJ1-6, with D possibly being TRBD1 (6 bases). Trimming stripped 3 bases from V and 8 bases from J, with 17 bases between. This CDR3 region has 16 residues. The germline V gene encodes CDR1 SGHTA and CDR2 FQGNSA. CDR3 sequence: CASSLGSRGADSPLHF. The CDR3 coding sequence is TGTGCCAGCAGCTTGGGGAGCAGGGGAGCCGATTCACCCCTCCACTTT.

The chain couples TRBV6-1 to TRBJ1-5, with TRBD1 as a possible D gene (6 bases). CDR1 is MNHNS, CDR2 SASEGT, per germline. The CDR3 has 15 residues. Trimming took off 4 bases at V and 1 base at J, with 11 bases between the two ends. DNA of the CDR3: TGTGCCAGCAGTGTGTCAGGGGCGAGCAATCAGCCCCAGCATTTT. This codes for CASSVSGASNQPQHF.

In this sample, this clone turned up once. The chain carries TRBV11-2 and TRBJ2-5; TRBD2 aligns across 12 bases. The CDR3 has 15 residues. Per germline, CDR1 SGHAT and CDR2 FQNNGV. The V and J ends lost 5 bases and 3 bases, in that order; junction bases with no gene match: 4. CDR3 residues: CASSMRLAGEETQYF. The CDR3 region has the DNA TGTGCCAGCAGCATGAGACTAGCGGGAGAAGAGACCCAGTACTTC.

CDR3 DNA: TGTGCCAGTAGTATGGCCCTCGCGGGGGGGGATCAAGAGACCCAGTACTTC. The encoded protein is CASSMALAGGDQETQYF. The chain recombines TRBV19 with TRBJ2-5, with 9 bases identical to TRBD2. The J segment lost 2 bases and the V segment lost 3 bases, leaving 10 bases of the junction unmatched. CDR1 is LNHDA, CDR2 SQIVND, per germline (reference sequence). The length of the CDR3 is 17 residues.

V gene TRBV5-1 combines with J gene TRBJ2-5; unclear D gene. The CDR3 covers 14 residues. Germline values: CDR1 SGHRS, CDR2 YFSETQ. Between the trimmed V and J ends, which lost 0 bases and 2 bases, there was a span of 8 bases. The CDR3 DNA reads TGCGCCAGCAGCTTGGCCGTGCGTCAAGAGACCCAGTACTTC. It codes for CASSLAVRQETQYF.

The chain links TRBV6-6 to TRBJ1-2, with D possibly being TRBD1 (6 bases). CDR1 and CDR2 from the germline V gene are MNHNY and SVGAGI (reference sequence). The ends were cut back, 6 bases at V and 4 bases at J, with 21 bases in the middle. This CDR3 region has 16 residues. This chain's CDR3 is CASSPRARGPTYGYTF. The DNA of the CDR3 is TGTGCCAGCAGCCCACGAGCCAGGGGACCAACCTATGGCTACACCTTC.

The rearrangement links TRBV7-9 to TRBJ2-6, with D possibly TRBD1 on 5 matching bases. There are 18 residues in the CDR3. The V gene's germline CDR1 is SEHNR and CDR2 FQNEAQ (reference sequence). Trimming removed 6 bases from V and 0 bases from J, with 18 bases in between. The CDR3 loop reads CASRPAPTGPSGANVLTF. In DNA form, the CDR3 reads TGTGCCAGCAGACCCGCCCCTACAGGTCCCTCTGGGGCCAACGTCCTGACTTTC.

The chain is built from TRBV27 and TRBJ1-6; TRBD1 aligns across 7 bases. V was pared by 6 bases and J by 7 bases, with 9 bases of the junction left unmatched. The CDR3 has 15 amino acids. Looked up from germline, CDR1 is MNHEY and CDR2 is SMNVEV (reference sequence). CDR3 sequence: CASRSRDRVNSPLHF. CDR3 bases: TGTGCCAGCAGGAGCAGGGACAGAGTAAATTCACCCCTCCACTTT.

This chain joins TRBV2 and TRBJ2-2, with D unclear. Germline CDR1 SNHLY, CDR2 FYNNEI. The length of the CDR3 is 15 residues. The germline V and J ends were trimmed by 6 bases and 0 bases, with 11 bases remaining between them. The CDR3 DNA reads TGTGCCAGCAGCCGCTACGCTTCGAACACCGGGGAGCTGTTTTTT. Translated, it gives CASSRYASNTGELFF. Drawing the rest from reference TRBV2 and TRBJ2-2, the complete variable domain is EPEVTQTPSHQVTQMGQEVILRCVPISNHLYFYWYRQILGQKVEFLVSFYNNEISEKSEIFDDQFSVERPDGSNFTLKIRSTKLEDSAMYFCASSRYASNTGELFFGEGSRLTVL.